The 6 T cell receptor beta chains given below trace back to one sample, sequenced in a study of control samples from healthy donors and cancer patients. Assay used: immunoSEQ multiplex PCR; TCRdb lists only in-frame clones, some missing. The sample includes over 85,000 clones, 85% to 90% of them seen just once. Sequences were obtained from PBMCs. The receptors stem from a woman aged 60-75 years with lung cancer.

The chain carries TRBV7-2 and TRBJ1-2; 9 bases fit TRBD1. This CDR3 comprises 14 residues. Germline-derived CDR1 and CDR2 are SGHTA and FQGNSA. V lost 3 bases and J lost 6; bases outside the gene matches: 5. The CDR3 reads CASSFDRGYDGYTF. The CDR3 DNA reads as TGTGCCAGCAGCTTCGACAGGGGGTACGATGGCTACACCTTC.

This rearrangement joins TRBV11-2 to TRBJ2-7, with a tentative D call TRBD1 (5 bases). Germline V lookup: CDR1 SGHAT, CDR2 FQNNGV. The length of the CDR3 is 15 residues. Trimming stripped 0 bases from V and 2 bases from J, with 11 bases between. CDR3 loop: CASSLERGTTYEQYF. The DNA for the CDR3 is TGTGCCAGCAGCTTAGAAAGGGGCACTACCTACGAGCAGTACTTC. Drawing the rest from reference TRBV11-2 and TRBJ2-7, the complete variable domain is EAGVAQSPRYKIIEKRQSVAFWCNPISGHATLYWYQQILGQGPKLLIQFQNNGVVDDSQLPKDRFSAERLKGVDSTLKIQPAKLEDSAVYLCASSLERGTTYEQYFGPGTRLTVT.

The genes are TRBV2 and TRBJ1-1; D is perhaps TRBD1 (5 bases). Germline V gene sequence: CDR1 SNHLY, CDR2 FYNNEI. This CDR3 contains 14 residues. Deletions cut 4 bases from V and 0 bases from J, with 9 bases between. DNA for the CDR3: TGTGCCAGCAGTGTCGACAGCCTGAACACTGAAGCTTTCTTT. This gives the protein CASSVDSLNTEAFF.

The rearrangement joins TRBV11-3 to TRBJ2-7; TRBD1 matches at 11 bases. The germline gives CDR1 SGHNT, CDR2 YENEEA. With 3 bases clipped from V and 7 bases from J, the junction kept 5 bases outside the gene matches. The CDR3 is 14 amino acids. The CDR3 region has the DNA TGTGCCAGCAGCTTTGGACAGGGGGCGGGGGAGCAGTACTTC. Residues: CASSFGQGAGEQYF.

J is TRBJ1-1 and V is TRBV7-3; a possible D gene is TRBD1 (6 bases). Per the germline V gene, CDR1 is SGHTA and CDR2 is FQGTGA. The CDR3 consists of 13 residues. Trimming pared 6 bases from V and 8 bases from J, leaving 16 bases between. CDR3 loop: CASSRSTGTEAFF. CDR3 DNA: TGTGCCAGCAGTCGCAGTACCGGGACAGAAGCTTTCTTT.

The chain combines TRBV18 with TRBJ1-4; 7 bases are a match to TRBD1. This CDR3 region has 18 residues. V was pared by 2 bases and J by 0 bases, with 9 bases of the junction left unmatched. Germline assignment: CDR1 KGHSH and CDR2 LQKENI. The CDR3 DNA is TGTGCCAGCTCACCAAGGACCGGGACAGTTGCAACTAATGAAAAACTGTTTTTT. Translation: CASSPRTGTVATNEKLFF.